What follows are 13 T cell receptor beta chains derived from one specimen sequenced in a study of blood T cells in healthy people across ages. PCR was performed a second time for about 7 to 12 cycles using a sample-barcoded 5' primer and a J-beta primer mix. TCRdb re-derived calls from the 5' RACE reads in MiXCR, one entry per CDR3 protein. Found here are more than 700,000 distinct CDR3 sequences, about 46% of them singletons; the top ten hold 15% to 20%. Material: blood. The receptors originated from a man older than 75 in good health.

The chain carries TRBV20-1 and TRBJ2-5, with 12 bases lining up with TRBD1. Germline V gene lookup returns CDR1 DFQATT and CDR2 SNEGSKA (reference sequence). After removal of 3 bases from V and 4 bases from J, the junction contained 12 bases not matched to a gene. CDR3 length equals 17 residues. The CDR3 sequence: CSARSPKGQGALETQYF. The CDR3 DNA reads TGCAGTGCTAGGAGCCCCAAGGGACAGGGGGCGTTAGAGACCCAGTACTTC.

The rearrangement joins TRBV20-1 to TRBJ2-5, with D uncertain. The CDR3 covers 14 residues. The V gene's germline CDR1 is DFQATT and CDR2 SNEGSKA (reference sequence). V was cut by 6 bases and J by 1 base, with 15 bases left in between. The CDR3 spells CSATDRGSQETQYF. CDR3 coding DNA: TGCAGTGCAACGGACCGAGGAAGCCAAGAGACCCAGTACTTC.

This clonotype was seen a single time. The V gene is TRBV20-1, the J gene TRBJ2-1, with TRBD2 matching 10 bases. CDR3 length: 15 residues. With V trimmed by 0 bases and J by 8 bases, 7 bases remained unmatched. CDR1 and CDR2 (germline): DFQATT, SNEGSKA (reference sequence). In DNA form, the CDR3 reads TGCAGTGCTAGAGACAGCGGGAGGGCCTCAGATGAGCAGTTCTTC. It translates to CSARDSGRASDEQFF.

This clonotype was found many times. The rearrangement links TRBV7-6 to TRBJ2-5, with 13 bases aligning to TRBD2. V lost 4 bases, J lost 5 bases, and 7 bases stayed unmatched. The CDR3 consists of 16 residues. Germline V CDR1 and CDR2: SGHVS, FNYEAQ. CDR3 residues: CASSYGLAGVIETQYF. CDR3 DNA sequence: TGTGCCAGCAGCTATGGACTAGCGGGAGTTATCGAGACCCAGTACTTC.

The chain has TRBV14 and TRBJ2-5; 7 bases are shared with TRBD1. Per the germline V gene, CDR1 is SGHDN and CDR2 is FVKESK. The V segment lost 1 base and the J segment 5 bases; nucleotides outside the gene matches: 4. The CDR3 contains 14 residues. CDR3 coding DNA: TGTGCCAGCAGCCAAGTAGGGGGCCGGGAGACCCAGTACTTC. This encodes CASSQVGGRETQYF.

CDR3 amino acids: CASSSGTAVGNEQFF. The DNA of the CDR3 is TGTGCCAGCAGTTCCGGGACCGCCGTGGGTAATGAGCAGTTCTTC. This rearrangement joins TRBV6-6 to TRBJ2-1; D tentatively reads TRBD1 or TRBD2 (5 bases each). Germline V lookup: CDR1 MNHNY, CDR2 SVGAGI (reference sequence). Between the trimmed V and J ends, which lost 4 bases and 7 bases, there was a span of 17 bases. The CDR3 runs to 15 residues.

This clonotype appeared a few times. CDR3: CSARPGLGSYNEQFF. CDR3 DNA sequence: TGCAGTGCTCGACCGGGACTAGGCTCCTACAATGAGCAGTTCTTC. The chain recombines TRBV20-1 with TRBJ2-1, with TRBD2 identical over 8 bases. The CDR3 is made up of 15 amino acids. CDR1 is DFQATT and CDR2 is SNEGSKA in the germline V gene (reference sequence). The ends lost 5 bases at V and 0 bases at J; junction bases unmatched: 6.

The gene calls are TRBV29-1 and TRBJ1-2; 7 bases fit TRBD1. After removal of 1 base from V and 4 bases from J, the junction contained 9 bases not matched to a gene. The germline V gene has CDR1 SQVTM and CDR2 ANQGSEA. The CDR3 spans 15 residues. The CDR3, as DNA: TGCAGCGTTGAAGGCTCAGGGGGGGGTCTCTATGGCTACACCTTC. Its protein is CSVEGSGGGLYGYTF.

The rearrangement joins TRBV12-3 or TRBV12-4 to TRBJ1-6, with 7 bases lining up with TRBD1. CDR3 length equals 14 residues. V gave up 5 bases and J gave up 7 bases; unmatched junction bases: 5. The CDR3 nucleotides are TGTGCCAGCAGTGCCGAAGGGGGCAATTCACCCCTCCACTTT. It yields the protein CASSAEGGNSPLHF.

The chain links TRBV18 to TRBJ1-4, with a possible D match to TRBD1 (6 bases). This CDR3 spans 14 amino acids. Trimming took off 3 bases at V and 4 bases at J, with 9 bases between the two ends. CDR1 and CDR2 from the germline V gene are KGHSH and LQKENI. CDR3 region: CASSPGQSNEKLFF. As DNA, the CDR3 is TGTGCCAGCTCACCCGGACAGAGTAATGAAAAACTGTTTTTT.

This sequence joins TRBV4-3 and TRBJ2-1, with D uncertain. From germline, CDR1 is LGHNA and CDR2 YSLEER. Between the trimmed V and J ends, which lost 6 bases and 6 bases, there was a span of 9 bases. This CDR3 is built from 12 residues. Written as DNA, the CDR3 is TGCGCCAGCAGGTCAGGTCGCAATGAGCAGTTCTTC. Amino acids: CASRSGRNEQFF.

This sequence joins TRBV11-2 and TRBJ2-2; perhaps TRBD2 as D (5 bases). V was pared by 5 bases and J by 7 bases, with 17 bases between. The V gene's germline CDR1 is SGHAT and CDR2 FQNNGV. This CDR3 contains 15 residues. CDR3 in DNA: TGTGCCAGCAGCCCACCGATAGCAGAGGGCGGGGAGCTGTTTTTT. Translation gives CASSPPIAEGGELFF.

About this clonotype itself: An end of the junction differs from the germline gene, which may be a read error. The chain joins TRBV5-1 to TRBJ2-1, with 7 positions matching TRBD2. Germline CDR1 reads SGHRS; CDR2 reads YFSETQ. The CDR3 is made up of 18 amino acids. The CDR3, as DNA: TGCGCCGGCAGCTTGGTCGCCGGAGAGGGAGGGAATGGCAATGAGCAGTTCTTC. This gives the protein CAGSLVAGEGGNGNEQFF. Full variable domain (rest looked up from reference TRBV5-1 and TRBJ2-1): KAGVTQTPRYLIKTRGQQVTLSCSPISGHRSVSWYQQTPGQGLQFLFEYFSETQRNKGNFPGRFSGRQFSNSRSEMNVSTLELGDSALYLCAGSLVAGEGGNGNEQFFGPGTRLTVL.